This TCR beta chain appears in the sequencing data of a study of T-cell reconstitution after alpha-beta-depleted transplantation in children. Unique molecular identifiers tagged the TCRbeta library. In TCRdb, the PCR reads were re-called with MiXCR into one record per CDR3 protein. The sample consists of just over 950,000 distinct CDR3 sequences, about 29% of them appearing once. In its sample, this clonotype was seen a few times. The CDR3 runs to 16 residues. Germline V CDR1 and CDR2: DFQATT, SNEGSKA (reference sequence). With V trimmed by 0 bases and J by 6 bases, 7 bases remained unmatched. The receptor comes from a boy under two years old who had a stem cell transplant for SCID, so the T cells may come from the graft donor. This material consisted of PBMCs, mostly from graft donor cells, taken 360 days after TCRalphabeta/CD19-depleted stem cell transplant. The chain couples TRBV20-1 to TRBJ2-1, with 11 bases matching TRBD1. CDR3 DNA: TGCAGTGCTAGAGATTGGGGCGGGACAGGGGGCAATGAGCAGTTCTTC. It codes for CSARDWGGTGGNEQFF.